This entry is about one T cell receptor (beta chain). The data are from a study of blood T cell repertoires in COVID-19. As originally analysed: Counts of nucleated cells, estimated from reference gene primer amplification, were obtained. Method: immunoSEQ multiplex PCR; TCRdb's copy keeps in-frame clones and lacks some. The DNA was the basis for D and trimming; V, J and clone size are from that table. The table lists hundreds of thousands of clones, more than 70% of them singletons, with over 10% in the top ten. Patients in Seattle were enrolled during active infection, then followed longitudinally. The CDR3 runs to 15 residues. Germline V CDR1 and CDR2: SGHRS, YFSETQ. Trimming stripped 0 bases from V and 7 bases from J, with 14 bases between.

The chain employs TRBV5-1 and TRBJ2-1, with a weak D call TRBD2 (5 bases). This clonotype was sampled from a woman aged 45-65 years with COVID-19, enrolled during active disease. Sequenced input: peripheral blood. The CDR3 spells CASSLGGVMGNEQFF. As DNA, the CDR3 is TGCGCCAGCAGCTTGGGGGGAGTAATGGGGAATGAGCAGTTCTTC.